This T cell receptor beta chain was sequenced during a study of human T cells and chemical hapten exposure. Across the whole study: Alopecia areata, totalis or universalis affected patients who were mostly female.

The sample's time point: patch test 1, 2 weeks after DPC sensitization. Regarding treatment: therapeutic diphenylcyclopropenone sensitization with weekly scalp DPC. TCRdb reprocessed the RACE reads with MiXCR, giving one entry per CDR3 protein. The data show 80,000 to 100,000 distinct CDR3 sequences, around 11% seen once. This clonotype was recorded many times. V shed 6 bases and J 2 bases; nucleotides not matched to a gene: 9. The length of the CDR3 is 15 residues. Germline CDR1 MNHEY, CDR2 SVGEGT. This sample comprised whole blood, obtained in connection with sensitization to the hapten diphenylcyclopropenone (DPC). The J gene is TRBJ2-7, the V gene TRBV6-2 or TRBV6-3, with 8 nucleotides matching TRBD1. The source is a woman aged 40 to 55 with alopecia areata. Some clones in this sample may be carry-over from other donors' samples. The CDR3 sequence is CASRIFRDRPYEQYF. As DNA, the CDR3 is TGTGCCAGCAGAATATTCCGGGACAGGCCCTACGAGCAGTACTTC.